This T cell receptor (beta chain) is drawn from a study of molecular identifiers for immune sequencing clone quantification (dated by TCRdb to 2016 to 2019). Context from the whole study: For a replicate experiment, RNA from about 21,000 or 97,000 naive CD8 T cells was divided into five aliquots, of which four were sequenced. This methods study used CD8 T cells to benchmark TCR RNA copy counting and molecular-identifier clustering-based TCR repertoire sequencing (MIDCIRS).

Libraries of naive CD8 T cells were generated from roughly 20,000 to 1,000,000 sorted cells, with 10%, 30% or 50% of the purified RNA used. Naive CD8 T cells were FACS-sorted as CD8+CD4-CCR7+CD45RA+ on a BD FACSAria II into RLT Plus buffer. To test detection sensitivity, Jurkat RNA equal to ten TCR copies was added to samples of roughly 17,000-1,100,000 naive CD8 T cells. CD8 T cells were enriched using RosetteSep CD8+ T Cell Enrichment Cocktail and Ficoll-Paque, and the enriched cells then underwent ACK red cell lysis. The library was generated by PCR. The run used an Illumina HiSeq 4000. Bulk TCR libraries were generated as previously described, with the TCR primers listed in Table S5 used. Total RNA was purified with the Qiagen AllPrep DNA/RNA kit. Before analysis, reads from multiple sequencing runs of one library were combined. In the source study's methods: Reads were retained only if the reads had an exact TCR constant sequence, and the retained reads were trimmed to 150 nt and grouped according to their 12-nt molecular barcodes. Reads within each barcode group were sub-clustered using a 15% Levenshtein threshold, and quality-weighted consensus sequences were constructed for each RNA molecule. Non-functional sequences were discarded, and so were lower-count sequences lying one edit away from another sequence. On the basis of fitting two negative binomial distributions, barcode sub-clusters with fewer than 20% of the maximum read count were discarded. TCRdb's own reprocessing of the public reads used fastp at Q25 and MiXCR and kept productive beta chains. For every CDR3 protein sequence, its rows merge into one entry that carries the most common genes and DNA. These V and J calls originate from TCRdb's pipeline instead of the authors' own analysis. Here the sample has about 510,000 distinct CDR3 sequences; about 21% occur a single time. The ten largest clones add up to 0.7% to 1% of the sample.

The germline V end is reduced by 5 bases and the J end by 5 bases; junction bases left unmatched: 7. Including cysteine and phenylalanine, the CDR3 has 16 amino acids. Of all the DNA, just the CDR3 is kept, 48 bases in frame from base 1. The germline V gene sets CDR1 to SGHAT and CDR2 to FQNNGV. Of note for this clonotype: Which antigen it targets is not known. No base quality information exists; no much larger clone differs at one position.

Broader findings and caveats from the paper: Naive libraries contained spiked-in Jurkat TCR RNA (roughly 10 copies' worth), which is not part of the donor repertoire. When barcode sub-clustering was left out, chimeric consensus sequences inflated TCR diversity, with chimeras reaching as high as 47%. Spiked-in Jurkat TCR RNA equivalent to a single cell was reported to be detectable even among over 800,000 naive CD8 T cells. In CMV-specific effector cells, clones with more than 20 RNA copies contained over 97% of molecules, whereas in naive cells such clones contained under 1% of molecules. Modeling estimated 2.5 to 3.5 recovered TCR RNA copies per cell, compared with 9.5 to 10 by digital PCR, which implies 30% to 35% capture efficiency. Highly expanded clone sizes could be underestimated because identical TCR molecules may share a barcode.

The chain uses TRBV11-2 and TRBJ2-3; the central 13 bases match TRBD2. The specimen was naive CD8+ T cells from blood, with Jurkat cell RNA spiked in. Reading the label with the study, this specimen's cell subset or site is: FACS-sorted CD8+CD4-CCR7+CD45RA+ naive T cells. The TCR was taken from a human donor in good health. Some libraries in this study had Jurkat cell RNA spiked in. The nucleotide sequence is given as TGTGCCAGCAGCCAACCGGGACTAGCGGGACGAGATACGCAGTATTTT. Its protein is CASSQPGLAGRDTQYF.